This T cell receptor (beta chain) was sequenced for a study of cytomegalovirus exposure and HLA in healthy donors. Findings of the study overall: According to a later analysis, donors in an Asian-associated ancestry cluster reportedly had fewer N-insertions than the roughly 630-donor mean. More clonal expansion characterized HLA-associated TCR beta chains than equally common others in a later analysis.

60 Vbeta and 13 Jbeta primers were used in PCR. The data were produced by immunoSEQ multiplex PCR, yet TCRdb's version contains in-frame clones alone and is incomplete. The sample consists of 200,000 or so clones, 82% of them appearing once. Unmatched junction bases numbered 26, after V lost 6 bases and J lost 6 bases. There are 19 residues in the CDR3. Comment on this clone: Its antigen is unknown.

This clonotype was obtained from a boy between 2 and 10 years old in good health and CMV-seronegative. The sample was PBMCs. The gene calls are TRBV5-3 and TRBJ1-2; 7 nucleotides line up with TRBD1. TRBV5-3 belongs to the ORF category, with a function that is uncertain. The CDR3 region is CARNPKYHPQGRAVHGYTF. The CDR3 nucleotides are TGTGCCAGAAACCCTAAATACCACCCACAGGGGCGGGCTGTCCATGGCTACACCTTC.